This T cell receptor beta chain was found in a study of cytomegalovirus exposure and HLA in healthy donors. Use of 60 Vbeta and 13 Jbeta primers characterized the PCR. Data came from immunoSEQ multiplex PCR; TCRdb stores just in-frame clones and leaves some out. The sample consists of roughly 84,000 clones, roughly 80% of them appearing once. V was shortened by 5 bases and J by 0 bases, with 13 bases between the two germline ends. This CDR3 has 15 amino acids. Germline V lookup: CDR1 SGHTA, CDR2 FQGNSA. The chain carries TRBV7-2 and TRBJ2-5; the D gene is possibly TRBD1 (6 bases). Material for sequencing was PBMCs. The TCR sequence derives from a man between 50 and 59 years old in good health and CMV-seronegative. CDR3 in amino acids: CASSPRWTDQETQYF. The CDR3 DNA follows: TGTGCCAGCAGCCCCCGGTGGACAGACCAAGAGACCCAGTACTTC. The full variable domain, its missing parts supplied by reference TRBV7-2 and TRBJ2-5, is GAGVSQSPSNKVTEKGKDVELRCDPISGHTALYWYRQSLGQGLEFLIYFQGNSAPDKSGLPSDRFSAERTGGSVSTLTIQRTQQEDSAVYLCASSPRWTDQETQYFGPGTRLLVL.